The clone carrying this T cell receptor (beta chain) was seen a handful of times. What it recognizes is unknown. This specimen comes from a study of beta chain features in type 1 diabetes. The study, taken as a whole, reports: A potential influence of HLA type upon TCRB rearrangement remained unresolved herein. Reduced insertions and increased deletions marked VDJ junctions in type 1 diabetes patients.

Every single donor gave one heparinised blood draw, and these averaged approximately 100 mL. Germline values: CDR1 SGHDT, CDR2 YYEEEE. Trimming pared 5 bases from V and 1 base from J, leaving 15 bases between. The length of the CDR3 is 15 residues. Reverse transcription of all isolated RNA meant that expressed TCRB transcripts were sequenced. Data came from immunoSEQ multiplex PCR; TCRdb stores just in-frame clones and leaves some out. The data contain hundreds of thousands of clones, roughly 15% of them singletons. The source is a woman between 18 and 29 years old in good health. The sample taken for sequencing was naive CD4+ T cells from blood. The chain carries TRBV5-6 and TRBJ2-5; weak D call: TRBD2 (6 bases). DNA for the CDR3: TGTGCCAGCAGGACCTTTAGCGGCATCCAAGAGACCCAGTACTTC. This sequence encodes CASRTFSGIQETQYF.